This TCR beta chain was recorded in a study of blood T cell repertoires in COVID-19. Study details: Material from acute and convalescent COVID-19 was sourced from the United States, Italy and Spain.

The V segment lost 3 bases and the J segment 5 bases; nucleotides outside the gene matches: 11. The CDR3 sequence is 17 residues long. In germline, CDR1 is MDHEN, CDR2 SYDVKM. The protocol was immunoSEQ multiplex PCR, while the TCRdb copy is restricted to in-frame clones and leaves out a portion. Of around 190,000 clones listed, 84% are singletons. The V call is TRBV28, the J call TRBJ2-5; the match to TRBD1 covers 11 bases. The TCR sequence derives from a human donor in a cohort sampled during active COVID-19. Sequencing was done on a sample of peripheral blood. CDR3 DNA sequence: TGTGCCAGCAGTTTTAGTGGACAGGGGGCTGTGGGGGAGACCCAGTACTTC. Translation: CASSFSGQGAVGETQYF.